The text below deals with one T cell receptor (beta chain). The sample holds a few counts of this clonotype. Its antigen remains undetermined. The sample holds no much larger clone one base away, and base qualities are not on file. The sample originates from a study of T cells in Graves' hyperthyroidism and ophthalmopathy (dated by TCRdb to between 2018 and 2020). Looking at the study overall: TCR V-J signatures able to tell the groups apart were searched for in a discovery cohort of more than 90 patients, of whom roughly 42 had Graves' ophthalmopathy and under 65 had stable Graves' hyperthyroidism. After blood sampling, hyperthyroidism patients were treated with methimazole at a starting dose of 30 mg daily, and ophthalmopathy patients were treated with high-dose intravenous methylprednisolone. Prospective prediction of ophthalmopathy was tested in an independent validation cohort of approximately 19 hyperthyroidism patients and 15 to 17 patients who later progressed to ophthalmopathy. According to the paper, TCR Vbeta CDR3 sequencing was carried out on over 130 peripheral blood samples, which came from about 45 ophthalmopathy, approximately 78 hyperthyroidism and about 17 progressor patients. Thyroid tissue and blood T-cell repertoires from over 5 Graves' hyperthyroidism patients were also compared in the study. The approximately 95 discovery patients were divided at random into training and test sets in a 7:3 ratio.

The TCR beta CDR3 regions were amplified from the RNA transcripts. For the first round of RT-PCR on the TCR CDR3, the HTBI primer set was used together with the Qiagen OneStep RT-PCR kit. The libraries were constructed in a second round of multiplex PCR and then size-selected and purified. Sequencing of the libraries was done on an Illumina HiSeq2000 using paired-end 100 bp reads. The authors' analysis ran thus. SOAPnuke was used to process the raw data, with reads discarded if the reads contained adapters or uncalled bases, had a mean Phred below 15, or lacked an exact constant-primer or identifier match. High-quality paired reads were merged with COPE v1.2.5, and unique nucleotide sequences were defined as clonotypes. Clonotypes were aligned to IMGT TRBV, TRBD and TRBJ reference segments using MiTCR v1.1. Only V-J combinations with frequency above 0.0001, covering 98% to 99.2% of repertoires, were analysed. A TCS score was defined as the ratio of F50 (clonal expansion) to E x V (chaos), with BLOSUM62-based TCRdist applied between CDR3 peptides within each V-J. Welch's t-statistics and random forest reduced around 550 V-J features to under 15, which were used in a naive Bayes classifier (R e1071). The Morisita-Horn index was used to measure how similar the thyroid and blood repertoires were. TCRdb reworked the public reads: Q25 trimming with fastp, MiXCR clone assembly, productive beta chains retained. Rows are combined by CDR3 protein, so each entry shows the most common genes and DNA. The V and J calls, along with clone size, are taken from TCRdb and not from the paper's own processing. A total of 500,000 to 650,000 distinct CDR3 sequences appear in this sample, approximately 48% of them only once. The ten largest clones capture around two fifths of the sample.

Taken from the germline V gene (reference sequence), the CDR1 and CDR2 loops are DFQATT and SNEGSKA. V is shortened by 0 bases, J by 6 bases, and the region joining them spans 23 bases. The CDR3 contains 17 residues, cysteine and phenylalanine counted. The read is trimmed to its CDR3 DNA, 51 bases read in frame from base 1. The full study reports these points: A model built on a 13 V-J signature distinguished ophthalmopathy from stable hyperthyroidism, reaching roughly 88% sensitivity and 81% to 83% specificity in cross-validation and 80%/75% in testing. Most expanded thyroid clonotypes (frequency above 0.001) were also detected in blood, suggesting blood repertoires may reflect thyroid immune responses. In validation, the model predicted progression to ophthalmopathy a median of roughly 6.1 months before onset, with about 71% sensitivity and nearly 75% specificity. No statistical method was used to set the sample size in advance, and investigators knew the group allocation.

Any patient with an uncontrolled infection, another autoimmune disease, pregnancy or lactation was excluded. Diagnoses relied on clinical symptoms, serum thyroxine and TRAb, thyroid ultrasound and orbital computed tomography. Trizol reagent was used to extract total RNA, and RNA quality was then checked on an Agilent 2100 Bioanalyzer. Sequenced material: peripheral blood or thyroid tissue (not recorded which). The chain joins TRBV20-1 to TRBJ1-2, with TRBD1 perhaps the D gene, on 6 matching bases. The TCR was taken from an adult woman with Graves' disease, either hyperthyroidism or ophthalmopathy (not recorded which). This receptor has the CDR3 CSARDTRDTSGDDGYTF. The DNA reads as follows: TGCAGTGCTAGAGATACCCGGGACACTTCCGGGGACGATGGCTACACCTTC.